The clone carrying this TCR beta chain has just a few counts. What it binds is unknown. The record originates from a study of post-analysis software for immune sequencing data. Study details: Multiple sclerosis in the patients followed relapsing-remitting, secondary progressive and progressive-relapsing courses.

The CDR3 sequence is 14 residues long. V was cut by 1 base and J by 2 bases, with 6 bases left in between. Per germline, CDR1 SGHDN and CDR2 FVKESK. Unique-molecular-identifier-tagged TCR beta cDNA libraries were used. TCRdb called the PCR reads again in MiXCR, with one record for every CDR3 protein. The repertoire has approximately 690,000 distinct CDR3 sequences, 59% of them found once; the top ten carry over 9%. Whole-study findings and limits: Higher frequency in patients than in controls was seen for roughly 5 TRBV segments, with TRBV5-6, TRBV5-1 and TRBV20-1 among them.

This TCR derives from a girl aged 2-9 years with multiple sclerosis. The chain joins TRBV14 to TRBJ2-4; D unresolved. Sequencing was performed on blood. CDR3 sequence reads: CASSQGVSKNIQYF. DNA of the CDR3: TGTGCCAGCAGCCAAGGGGTGTCCAAAAACATTCAGTACTTC.